This entry concerns a single T cell receptor beta chain. This sample stems from a study of shared T cell receptors in the human thymus. Sequenced by immunoSEQ multiplex PCR; TCRdb stores in-frame clones only, minus some. The sample contains hundreds of thousands of clones, about 89% of which appear only once. The CDR3 loop spans 19 amino acids. Germline V gene sequence: CDR1 WSHSY, CDR2 SAAADI. The V and J ends lost 6 bases and 0 bases, in that order; junction bases with no gene match: 10. These sequences were also reported in another study, on human thymus T cells. Per that study: Resections that were taken during corrective heart surgery supplied the thymus tissue. Usage of V and J genes appeared biased in thymic and blood repertoires. Thymic TCR repertoires of unrelated people reportedly overlapped highly.

Source material: thymocytes. The V and J genes are TRBV10-2 and TRBJ2-1, with 14 bases matching TRBD2. The source of this sequence is a boy younger than two with a congenital heart defect. CDR3 nucleotide sequence: TGCGCCAGCAGGCAGGGACTAGCGGGAGCCACGAGCTCCTACAATGAGCAGTTCTTC. As protein: CASRQGLAGATSSYNEQFF.